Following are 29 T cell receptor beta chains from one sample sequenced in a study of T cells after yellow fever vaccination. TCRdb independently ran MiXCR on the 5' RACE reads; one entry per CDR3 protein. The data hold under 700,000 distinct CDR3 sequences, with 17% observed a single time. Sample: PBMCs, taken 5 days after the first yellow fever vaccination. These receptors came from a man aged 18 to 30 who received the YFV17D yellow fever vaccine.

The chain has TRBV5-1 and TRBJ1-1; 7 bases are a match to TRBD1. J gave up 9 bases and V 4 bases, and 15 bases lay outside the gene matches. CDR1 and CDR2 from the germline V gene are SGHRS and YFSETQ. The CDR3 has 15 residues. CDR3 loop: CASSGGGRSLIQAFF. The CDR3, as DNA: TGCGCCAGCAGCGGAGGGGGCCGCTCCCTAATACAAGCTTTCTTT.

This CDR3 reads CASSLRQGMDEQFF. The CDR3 DNA reads as TGTGCCAGCAGCTTAAGGCAGGGGATGGATGAGCAGTTCTTC. The V gene is TRBV7-6, the J gene TRBJ2-1; a possible D gene is TRBD1 (6 bases). V lost 2 bases to trimming and J lost 8 bases, with 13 bases between them. CDR1 and CDR2 (germline): SGHVS, FNYEAQ. This CDR3 region has 14 residues.

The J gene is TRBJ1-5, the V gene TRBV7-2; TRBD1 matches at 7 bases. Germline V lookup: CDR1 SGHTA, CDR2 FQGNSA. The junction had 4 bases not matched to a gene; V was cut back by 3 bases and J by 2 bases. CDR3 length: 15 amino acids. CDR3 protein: CASSFTGAGNQPQHF. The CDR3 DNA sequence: TGTGCCAGCAGCTTCACAGGGGCGGGCAATCAGCCCCAGCATTTT.

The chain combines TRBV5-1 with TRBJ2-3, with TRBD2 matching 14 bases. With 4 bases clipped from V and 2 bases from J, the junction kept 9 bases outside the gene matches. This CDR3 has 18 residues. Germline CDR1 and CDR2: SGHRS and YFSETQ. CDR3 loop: CASSQGLAGAGATDTQYF. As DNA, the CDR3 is TGCGCCAGCAGCCAGGGACTAGCGGGGGCCGGGGCCACAGATACGCAGTATTTT.

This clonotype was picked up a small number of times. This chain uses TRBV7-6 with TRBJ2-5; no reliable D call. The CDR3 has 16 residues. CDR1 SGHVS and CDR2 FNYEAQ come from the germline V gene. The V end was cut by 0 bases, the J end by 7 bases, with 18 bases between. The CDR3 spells CASSLALTTAPATQYF. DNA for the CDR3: TGTGCCAGCAGCTTAGCGCTAACAACAGCCCCTGCGACCCAGTACTTC. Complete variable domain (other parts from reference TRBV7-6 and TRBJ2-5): GAGVSQSPRYKVTKRGQDVALRCDPISGHVSLYWYRQALGQGPEFLTYFNYEAQQDKSGLPNDRFSAERPEGSISTLTIQRTEQRDSAMYRCASSLALTTAPATQYFGPGTRLLVL.

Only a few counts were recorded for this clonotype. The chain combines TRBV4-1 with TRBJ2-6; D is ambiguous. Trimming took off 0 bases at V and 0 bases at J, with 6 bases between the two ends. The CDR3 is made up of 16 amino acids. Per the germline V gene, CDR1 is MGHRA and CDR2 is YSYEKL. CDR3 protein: CASSQDSASGANVLTF. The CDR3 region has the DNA TGCGCCAGCAGCCAAGACTCGGCCTCTGGGGCCAACGTCCTGACTTTC.

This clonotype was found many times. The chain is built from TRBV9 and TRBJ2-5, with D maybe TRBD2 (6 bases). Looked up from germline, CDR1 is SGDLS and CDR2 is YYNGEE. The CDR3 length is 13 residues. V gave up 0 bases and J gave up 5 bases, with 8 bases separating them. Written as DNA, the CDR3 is TGTGCCAGCAGCGTAGGAGGGAGGGAGACCCAGTACTTC. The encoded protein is CASSVGGRETQYF.

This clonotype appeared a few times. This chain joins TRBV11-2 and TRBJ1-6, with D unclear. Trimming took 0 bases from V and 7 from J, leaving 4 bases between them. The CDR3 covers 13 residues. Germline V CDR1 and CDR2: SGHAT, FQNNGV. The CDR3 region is CASSLDQNSPLHF. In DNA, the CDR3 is TGTGCCAGCAGCTTAGATCAGAATTCACCCCTCCACTTT.

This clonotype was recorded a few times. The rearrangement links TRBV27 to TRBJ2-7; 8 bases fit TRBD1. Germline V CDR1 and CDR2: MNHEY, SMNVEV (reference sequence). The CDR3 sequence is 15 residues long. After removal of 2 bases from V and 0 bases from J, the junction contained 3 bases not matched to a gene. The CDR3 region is CASSLQGASSYEQYF. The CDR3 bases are TGTGCCAGCAGTTTACAGGGGGCGAGCTCCTACGAGCAGTACTTC.

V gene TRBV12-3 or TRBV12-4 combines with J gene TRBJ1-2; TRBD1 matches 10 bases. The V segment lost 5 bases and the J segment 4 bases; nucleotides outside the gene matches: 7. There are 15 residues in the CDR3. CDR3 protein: CASSNGQGEGYGYTF. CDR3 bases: TGTGCCAGCAGTAATGGACAGGGGGAAGGCTATGGCTACACCTTC.

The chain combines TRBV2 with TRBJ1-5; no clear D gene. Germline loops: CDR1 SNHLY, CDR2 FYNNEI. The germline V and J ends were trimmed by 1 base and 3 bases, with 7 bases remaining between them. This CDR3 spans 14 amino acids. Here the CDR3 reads CASSEESDNQPQHF. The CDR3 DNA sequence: TGTGCCAGCAGTGAAGAGTCAGACAATCAGCCCCAGCATTTT.

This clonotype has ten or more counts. This CDR3 reads CASSFGQGTDTQYF. DNA of the CDR3: TGCGCCAGCAGCTTCGGGCAGGGGACAGATACGCAGTATTTT. V usage is TRBV5-1 and J usage is TRBJ2-3; tentatively, D is TRBD1 (6 bases). The CDR3 is 14 residues long. The V end lost 2 bases, the J end lost 3 bases, and 10 bases lay between the germline ends. Looked up from germline, CDR1 is SGHRS and CDR2 is YFSETQ.

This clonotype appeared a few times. The CDR3 DNA sequence: TGTGCCAGCAGTTACAGTCGACTAGCGGGGGAGATTGGCATTCAGTACTTC. Translating it yields CASSYSRLAGEIGIQYF. This rearrangement joins TRBV27 to TRBJ2-4; 12 bases line up with TRBD2. The ends lost 4 bases at V and 9 bases at J; junction bases unmatched: 13. The CDR3 sequence is 17 residues long. Looked up from germline, CDR1 is MNHEY and CDR2 is SMNVEV (reference sequence).

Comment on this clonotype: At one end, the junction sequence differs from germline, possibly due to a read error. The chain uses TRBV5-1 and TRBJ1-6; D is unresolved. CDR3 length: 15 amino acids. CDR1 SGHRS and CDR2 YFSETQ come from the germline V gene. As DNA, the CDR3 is TGCGCCAGTAGCTTGGCAAGGTCCTATAATTCACCCCTCCACTTT. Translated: CASSLARSYNSPLHF.

CDR3 amino acids: CASSYRGGREETQYF. In nucleotides, the CDR3 is TGTGCCAGCAGTTACCGGGGGGGCAGGGAGGAGACCCAGTACTTC. This chain links TRBV6-5 with TRBJ2-5, with 8 bases aligning to TRBD2. Germline-derived CDR1 and CDR2 are MNHEY and SVGAGI. After removal of 2 bases from V and 5 bases from J, the junction contained 7 bases not matched to a gene. The CDR3 totals 15 residues.

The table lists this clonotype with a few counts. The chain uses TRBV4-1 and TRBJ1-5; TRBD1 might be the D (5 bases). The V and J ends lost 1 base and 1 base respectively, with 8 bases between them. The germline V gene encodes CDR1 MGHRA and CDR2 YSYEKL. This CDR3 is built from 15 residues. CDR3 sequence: CASSQGQGSNQPQHF. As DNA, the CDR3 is TGCGCCAGCAGCCAAGGTCAGGGCAGCAATCAGCCCCAGCATTTT.

Here the CDR3 reads CASRPTGALNTEAFF. The CDR3 coding sequence is TGTGCCAGCAGACCTACAGGGGCCTTGAACACTGAAGCTTTCTTT. The chain links TRBV12-3 or TRBV12-4 to TRBJ1-1, with 7 nucleotides matching TRBD1. CDR3 size: 15 residues. Trimming removed 6 bases from V and 0 bases from J; junction bases left unmatched: 7.

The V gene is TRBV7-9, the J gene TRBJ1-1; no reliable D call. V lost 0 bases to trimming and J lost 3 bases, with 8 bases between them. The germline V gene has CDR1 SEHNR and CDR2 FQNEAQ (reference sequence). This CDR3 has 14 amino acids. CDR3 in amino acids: CASSLARTYTEAFF. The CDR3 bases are TGTGCCAGCAGCTTAGCGCGCACGTACACTGAAGCTTTCTTT.

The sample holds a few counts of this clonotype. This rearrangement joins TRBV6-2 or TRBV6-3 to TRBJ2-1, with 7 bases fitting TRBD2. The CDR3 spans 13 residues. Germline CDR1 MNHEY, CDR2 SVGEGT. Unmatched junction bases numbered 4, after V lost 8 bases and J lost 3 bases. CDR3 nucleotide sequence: TGTGCCAGCTGGACTAGTTACTACAATGAGCAGTTCTTC. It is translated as CASWTSYYNEQFF.

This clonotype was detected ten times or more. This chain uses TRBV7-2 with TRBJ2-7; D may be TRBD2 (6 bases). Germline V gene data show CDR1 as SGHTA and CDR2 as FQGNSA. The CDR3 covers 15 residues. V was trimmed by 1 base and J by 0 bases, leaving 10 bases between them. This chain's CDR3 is CASSLDRGDSYEQYF. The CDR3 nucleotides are TGTGCCAGCAGCTTAGACCGCGGGGACTCCTACGAGCAGTACTTC.

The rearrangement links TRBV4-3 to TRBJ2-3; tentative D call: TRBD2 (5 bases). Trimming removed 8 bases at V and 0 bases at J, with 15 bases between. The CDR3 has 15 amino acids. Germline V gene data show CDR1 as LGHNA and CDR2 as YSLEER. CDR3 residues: CASGSRSGSTDTQYF. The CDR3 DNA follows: TGCGCCAGCGGTAGCCGGAGCGGTAGCACAGATACGCAGTATTTT.

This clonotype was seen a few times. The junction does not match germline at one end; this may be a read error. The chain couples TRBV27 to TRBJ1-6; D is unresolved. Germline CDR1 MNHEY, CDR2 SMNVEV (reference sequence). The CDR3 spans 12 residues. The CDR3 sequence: CASGFSNSPLHF. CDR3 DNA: TGTGCCAGCGGTTTTAGTAATTCACCCCTCCACTTT.

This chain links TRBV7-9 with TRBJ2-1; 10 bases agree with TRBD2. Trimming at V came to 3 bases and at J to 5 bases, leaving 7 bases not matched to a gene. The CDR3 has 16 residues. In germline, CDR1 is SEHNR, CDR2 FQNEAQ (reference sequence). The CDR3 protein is CASSFLGLADDNEQFF. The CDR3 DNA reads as TGTGCCAGCAGCTTCCTCGGACTAGCGGATGACAATGAGCAGTTCTTC.

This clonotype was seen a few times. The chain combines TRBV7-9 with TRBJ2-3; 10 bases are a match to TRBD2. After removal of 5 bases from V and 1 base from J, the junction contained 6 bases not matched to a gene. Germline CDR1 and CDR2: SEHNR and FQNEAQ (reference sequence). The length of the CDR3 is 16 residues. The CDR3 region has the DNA TGTGCCAGCAGCAGGCCTAGCGGGGGCGGCACAGATACGCAGTATTTT. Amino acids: CASSRPSGGGTDTQYF.

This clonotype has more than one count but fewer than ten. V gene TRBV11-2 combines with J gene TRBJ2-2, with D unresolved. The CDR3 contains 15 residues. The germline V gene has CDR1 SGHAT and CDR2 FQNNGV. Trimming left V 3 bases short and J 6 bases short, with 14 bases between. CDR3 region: CASSLRQDGSGELFF. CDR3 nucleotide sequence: TGTGCCAGCAGCTTGAGGCAGGACGGTTCCGGGGAGCTGTTTTTT.

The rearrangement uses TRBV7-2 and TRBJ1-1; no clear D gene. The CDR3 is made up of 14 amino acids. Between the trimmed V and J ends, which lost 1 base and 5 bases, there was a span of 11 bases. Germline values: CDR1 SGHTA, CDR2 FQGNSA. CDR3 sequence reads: CASSLDNPSTEAFF. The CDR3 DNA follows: TGTGCCAGCAGCTTAGACAATCCGAGTACTGAAGCTTTCTTT.

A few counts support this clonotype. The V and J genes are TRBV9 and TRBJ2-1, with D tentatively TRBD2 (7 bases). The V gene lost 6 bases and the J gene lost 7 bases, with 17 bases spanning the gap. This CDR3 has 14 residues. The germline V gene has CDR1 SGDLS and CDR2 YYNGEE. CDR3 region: CASNDRGAGNEQFF. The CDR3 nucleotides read TGTGCCAGCAACGATCGGGGGGCCGGAAATGAGCAGTTCTTC.

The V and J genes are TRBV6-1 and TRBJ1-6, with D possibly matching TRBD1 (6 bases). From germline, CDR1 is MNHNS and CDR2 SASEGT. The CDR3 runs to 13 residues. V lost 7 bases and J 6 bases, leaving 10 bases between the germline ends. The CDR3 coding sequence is TGTGCCAGCACTAGGGGGATTAATTCACCCCTCCACTTT. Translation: CASTRGINSPLHF.

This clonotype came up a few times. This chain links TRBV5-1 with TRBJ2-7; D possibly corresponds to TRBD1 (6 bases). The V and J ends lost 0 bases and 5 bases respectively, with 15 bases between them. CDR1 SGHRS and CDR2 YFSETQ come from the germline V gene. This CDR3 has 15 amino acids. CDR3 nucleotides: TGCGCCAGCAGCTTGGAGGGACAAAACCTCGACGAGCAGTACGTC. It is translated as CASSLEGQNLDEQYV.